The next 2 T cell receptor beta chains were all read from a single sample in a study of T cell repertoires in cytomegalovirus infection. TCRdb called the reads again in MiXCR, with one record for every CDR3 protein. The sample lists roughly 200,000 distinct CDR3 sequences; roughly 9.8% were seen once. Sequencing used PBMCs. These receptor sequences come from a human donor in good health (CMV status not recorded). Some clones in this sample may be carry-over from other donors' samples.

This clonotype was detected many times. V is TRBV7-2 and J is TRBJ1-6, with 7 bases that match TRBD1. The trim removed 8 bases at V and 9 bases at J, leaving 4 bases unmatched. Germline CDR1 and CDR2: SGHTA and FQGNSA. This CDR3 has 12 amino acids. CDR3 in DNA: TGTGCCAGCGGGAACAGGGGTTCACCCCTCCACTTT. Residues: CASGNRGSPLHF.

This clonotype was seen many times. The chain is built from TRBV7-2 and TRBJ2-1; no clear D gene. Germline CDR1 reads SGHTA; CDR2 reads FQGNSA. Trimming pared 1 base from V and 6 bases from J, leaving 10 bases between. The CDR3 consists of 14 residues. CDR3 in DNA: TGTGCCAGCAGCTTAGGCCCACGGTCCAATGAGCAGTTCTTC. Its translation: CASSLGPRSNEQFF. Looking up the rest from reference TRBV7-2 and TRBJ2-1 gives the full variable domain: GAGVSQSPSNKVTEKGKDVELRCDPISGHTALYWYRQSLGQGLEFLIYFQGNSAPDKSGLPSDRFSAERTGGSVSTLTIQRTQQEDSAVYLCASSLGPRSNEQFFGPGTRLTVL.